This T cell receptor beta chain appears in the sequencing data of a study of T cell responses to AZD1222 COVID-19 vaccine. The CDR3 has 15 amino acids. Germline CDR1 SGHRS, CDR2 YFSETQ. V was cut by 4 bases and J by 4 bases, with 18 bases left in between. Profiling relied on immunoSEQ multiplex PCR, and the TCRdb table lists in-frame clones only, not all of them. The repertoire holds more than 100,000 clones, roughly 84% seen once, with 1% to 1.5% in the top ten. This specimen consisted of peripheral blood, obtained on day 0 of AZD1222 vaccination. This TCR came from an adult in good health. V is TRBV5-1 and J is TRBJ2-7; possible D gene TRBD2, 5 bases. The CDR3 loop reads CASSPGSGSLYEQYF. CDR3 nucleotide sequence: TGCGCCAGCAGCCCAGGATCGGGGTCGTTATACGAGCAGTACTTC. The whole variable domain, filled in from reference TRBV5-1 and TRBJ2-7, reads KAGVTQTPRYLIKTRGQQVTLSCSPISGHRSVSWYQQTPGQGLQFLFEYFSETQRNKGNFPGRFSGRQFSNSRSEMNVSTLELGDSALYLCASSPGSGSLYEQYFGPGTRLTVT.